This is a list of T cell receptor beta chains from one sample in a study of human thymus T cells. Some clones are missing from TCRdb's copy, which holds only in-frame ones; the method was immunoSEQ multiplex PCR. The sample gives 60,000 to 75,000 clones, roughly 96% of which show up once; 0.034% is in the top ten. The specimen sequenced was thymus tissue. These receptors all come from a girl under three years old with a congenital heart defect but otherwise immunologically healthy. The CDR3 runs from the conserved cysteine through the conserved F or W. Fields, in order: V gene, D gene, clone size, J gene, CDR3 DNA, CDR3 protein. The D gene is left open where the match is weak. Clone size is not always given. Where it is, it says once, few, many or a class for expanded clones.

TRBV7-9	TRBD2	.	TRBJ2-5	TGTGCCAGCAGCTTAGCGCGGGGGGCGGAGGAGACCCAGTACTTC	CASSLARGAEETQYF
TRBV4-3	.	.	TRBJ1-6	TGCGCCAGCAGCCAAGATCAGCAGAGCTCCTATAATTCACCCCTCCACTTT	CASSQDQQSSYNSPLHF
TRBV4-3	TRBD1	.	TRBJ1-3	TGCGCCAGCAGCCAAGGGCAGGGGGATGGAAACACCATATATTTT	CASSQGQGDGNTIYF
TRBV10-3	TRBD2	.	TRBJ2-7	TGTGCCATCGGGAGGGCAGGGCCCTACGAGCAGTACTTC	CAIGRAGPYEQYF
TRBV5-1	.	.	TRBJ2-1	TGCGCCAGCAGCTTGGGACGAGGGGACCAGCTATCCTACAATGAGCAGTTCTTC	CASSLGRGDQLSYNEQFF
TRBV28	TRBD2	.	TRBJ2-1	TGTGCCAGCAGTTCCCCAGTAGCGGGAGGGCCCTTTGGGGGGGGTCGCGGTGAGCAGTTCTTC	CASSSPVAGGPFGGGRGEQFF
TRBV6-5	.	.	TRBJ2-7	TGTGCCAGCAGTTACAAACCTAGCTCCTACGAGCAGTACTTC	CASSYKPSSYEQYF
TRBV27	.	.	TRBJ2-3	TGTGCCAGCAGTCCCACGGAGAGGTCAGCGCAGTATTTT	CASSPTERSAQYF
TRBV5-1	.	once	TRBJ2-6	TGCGCCAGCAGCTCCGGGGCGCTGGGGGCCAACGTCCTGACTTTC	CASSSGALGANVLTF
TRBV28	.	.	TRBJ2-1	TGTGCCAGCAGTTTATGGGTCCGTCTCTCCTACAATGAGCAGTTCTTC	CASSLWVRLSYNEQFF
TRBV28	TRBD1	once	TRBJ1-1	TGTGCCAGCAGCCGGACAGGGGCTCGCTACTACACTGAAGCTTTCTTT	CASSRTGARYYTEAFF
TRBV5-1	TRBD2	once	TRBJ2-3	TGCGCCAGCAGCTGGACTAGCGGGAGGGGCACAGATACGCAGTATTTT	CASSWTSGRGTDTQYF
TRBV14	.	.	TRBJ2-1	TGTGCCAGCAGCCAAGACCCCTCCTACAATGAGCAGTTCTTC	CASSQDPSYNEQFF
TRBV27	.	.	TRBJ1-6	TGTGCCAGCAGAACCGGGTCGACTCATTCACCCCTCCACTTT	CASRTGSTHSPLHF
TRBV2	.	.	TRBJ2-6	TGTGCTATTTTGGGAGATCCCGGAAGCTCTGGGGCCAACGTCCTGACTTTC	CAILGDPGSSGANVLTF
TRBV6-6	.	.	TRBJ2-7	TGTGCCAGCAGCCTCTTGTCCGGGTCGGCCTACGAGCAGTACTTC	CASSLLSGSAYEQYF
TRBV29-1	TRBD2	once	TRBJ2-1	TGCAGCGCCGGGACTAGCGGGGCCTTGGAGCAGTTCTTC	CSAGTSGALEQFF
TRBV29-1	TRBD1	.	TRBJ2-6	TGCAGCGTTGAAGCGCAGGGGGAGGGGGCCAACGTCCTGACTTTC	CSVEAQGEGANVLTF
TRBV25-1	TRBD2	.	TRBJ2-7	TGTGCCAGCAGTGTGACTAGCGCGGACTCCTACGAGCAGTACTTC	CASSVTSADSYEQYF
TRBV9	TRBD1	.	TRBJ2-3	TGTGCCAGCAGCGTAGGACAGGGGCGCACAGATACGCAGTATTTT	CASSVGQGRTDTQYF
TRBV2	.	.	TRBJ2-3	TGTGCCAGCAGTGAATTTGACGATACGCAGTATTTT	CASSEFDDTQYF
TRBV7-2	TRBD1	.	TRBJ1-2	TGTGCCAGCAGCTTAGGTCGCGGACAGGTGGAAATCTCGGGCTACACCTTC	CASSLGRGQVEISGYTF